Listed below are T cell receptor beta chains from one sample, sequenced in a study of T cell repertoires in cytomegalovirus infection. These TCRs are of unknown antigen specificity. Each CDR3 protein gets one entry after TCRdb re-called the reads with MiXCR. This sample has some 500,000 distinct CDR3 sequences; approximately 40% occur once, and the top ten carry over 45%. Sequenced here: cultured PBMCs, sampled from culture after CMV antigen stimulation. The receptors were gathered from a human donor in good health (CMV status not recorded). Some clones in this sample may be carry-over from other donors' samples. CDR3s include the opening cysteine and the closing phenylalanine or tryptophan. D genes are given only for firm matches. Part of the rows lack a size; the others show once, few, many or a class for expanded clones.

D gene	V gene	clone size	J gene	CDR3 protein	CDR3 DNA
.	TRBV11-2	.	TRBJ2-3	CASSGRDPPGTQYF	TGTGCCAGCAGTGGCAGGGACCCCCCGGGAACGCAGTATTTT
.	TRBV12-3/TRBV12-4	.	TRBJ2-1	CASTLLATAWNEQFF	TGTGCCAGCACCCTACTAGCAACCGCCTGGAATGAGCAGTTCTTC
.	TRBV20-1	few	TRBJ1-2	CSARVGETAYGYTF	TGCAGTGCTAGAGTAGGGGAGACAGCCTATGGCTACACCTTC
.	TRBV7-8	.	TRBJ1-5	CASSPLAPDQPQHF	TGTGCCAGCAGCCCCTTGGCACCTGATCAGCCCCAGCATTTT
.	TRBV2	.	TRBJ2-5	CASSRLLETQYF	TGTGCCAGCAGCCGACTCCTGGAGACCCAGTACTTC
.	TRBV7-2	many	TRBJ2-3	CASSPGGATDTQYF	TGTGCCAGCAGCCCTGGAGGGGCTACAGATACGCAGTATTTT
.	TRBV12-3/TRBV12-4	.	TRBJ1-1	CASSLAGFTEAFF	TGTGCCAGCAGTTTAGCGGGATTCACTGAAGCTTTCTTT
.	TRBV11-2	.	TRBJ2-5	CASSPGRGETQYF	TGTGCCAGCAGCCCCGGCAGAGGGGAGACCCAGTACTTC
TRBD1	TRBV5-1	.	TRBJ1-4	CASSVAPGQGMANEKLFF	TGCGCCAGCAGCGTAGCTCCGGGACAGGGTATGGCGAATGAAAAACTGTTTTTT
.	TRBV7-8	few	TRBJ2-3	CASRSRAMEADTQYF	TGTGCCAGCAGGTCGCGGGCAATGGAAGCAGATACGCAGTATTTT
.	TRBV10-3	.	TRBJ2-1	CAISGTGEGTDNEQFF	TGTGCCATCAGTGGGACCGGCGAAGGGACCGACAATGAGCAGTTCTTC
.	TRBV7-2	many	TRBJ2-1	CASSPGNNEQFF	TGTGCCAGCAGCCCCGGCAACAATGAGCAGTTCTTC
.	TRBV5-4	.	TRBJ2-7	CASSFNRGYEQYF	TGTGCCAGCAGCTTTAATCGGGGCTACGAGCAGTACTTC
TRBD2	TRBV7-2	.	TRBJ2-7	CASSLGLAGLTGHEQYF	TGTGCCAGCAGCTTAGGACTAGCGGGGTTAACGGGCCACGAGCAGTACTTC
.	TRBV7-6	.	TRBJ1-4	CASRFRVGDEKLFF	TGTGCCAGCAGATTCAGGGTGGGCGATGAAAAACTGTTTTTT
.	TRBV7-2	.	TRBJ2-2	CASSLGQGSGELFF	TGTGCCAGCAGCTTAGGGCAGGGATCCGGGGAGCTGTTTTTT
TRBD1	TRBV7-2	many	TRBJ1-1	CASSLDRGRGTEAFF	TGTGCCAGCAGCTTGGACAGGGGGCGAGGGACTGAAGCTTTCTTT
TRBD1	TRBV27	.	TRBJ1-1	CASSDTGGHTEAFF	TGTGCCAGCAGTGATACAGGGGGCCACACTGAAGCTTTCTTT